This is a list of T cell receptor beta chains from one sample in a study of identical twins. Each CDR3 protein is one row after TCRdb ran MiXCR on the 5' RACE reads. The sample shows about 530,000 distinct CDR3 sequences, about 15% of them seen only once. In addition, the sample was reused for a study of yellow fever vaccine responses in identical twins.

Sequencing used CD4+ T cells sorted from blood. The receptors shown here come from a woman aged 18-29 years in good health. CDR3s include the opening cysteine and the closing phenylalanine or tryptophan. Fields, in order: D gene, clone size, J gene, V gene, CDR3 DNA, CDR3 protein. D genes are given only for firm matches. A clone size is listed for some rows: how often the clone was seen (once, few, many), or a class if it is expanded.

D gene: NA; clone size: few; J gene: TRBJ1-5; V gene: TRBV12-3/TRBV12-4; CDR3 DNA: TGTGCCAGCAGCCTCTCTTGGCAGCTCAATCAGCCCCAGCATTTT; CDR3 protein: CASSLSWQLNQPQHF
D gene: NA; clone size: few; J gene: TRBJ2-5; V gene: TRBV4-1; CDR3 DNA: TGCGCCAGCAGCCGGTTAGATTGGTCAGGGCGAGAGACCCAGTACTTC; CDR3 protein: CASSRLDWSGRETQYF
D gene: NA; clone size: NA; J gene: TRBJ2-2; V gene: TRBV29-1; CDR3 DNA: TGCAGCGGTCGTTCGAACACCGGGGAGCTGTTTTTT; CDR3 protein: CSGRSNTGELFF
D gene: TRBD2; clone size: NA; J gene: TRBJ2-5; V gene: TRBV5-1; CDR3 DNA: TGCGCCAGCAGCTACGGACTAGAGGAGACCCAGTACTTC; CDR3 protein: CASSYGLEETQYF
D gene: TRBD2; clone size: NA; J gene: TRBJ2-3; V gene: TRBV28; CDR3 DNA: TGTGCCAGCACCCTAGCGGGAGGGTGGATAGATACGCAGTATTTT; CDR3 protein: CASTLAGGWIDTQYF
D gene: NA; clone size: NA; J gene: TRBJ2-7; V gene: TRBV5-1; CDR3 DNA: TGCGCCAGCAGCTTGGCCCAGCCGTACGAGCAGTACTTC; CDR3 protein: CASSLAQPYEQYF
D gene: NA; clone size: NA; J gene: TRBJ1-6; V gene: TRBV9; CDR3 DNA: TGTGCCAGCAGCGCCGACAGGATCCAAACTACCCTCCACTTT; CDR3 protein: CASSADRIQTTLHF
D gene: NA; clone size: NA; J gene: TRBJ2-3; V gene: TRBV3-1; CDR3 DNA: TGTGCCAGCAGCCAAGGCGGAGTAGCGCAGTATTTT; CDR3 protein: CASSQGGVAQYF
D gene: NA; clone size: NA; J gene: TRBJ2-1; V gene: TRBV3-1; CDR3 DNA: TGTGCCAGCAGCTCCGAAAGACTTATAAATGAGCAGTTCTTC; CDR3 protein: CASSSERLINEQFF
D gene: TRBD1; clone size: few; J gene: TRBJ1-1; V gene: TRBV4-1; CDR3 DNA: TGCGCCAGCATCCAAGACCCCGGGACAGGGGGGAACACTGAAGCTTTCTTT; CDR3 protein: CASIQDPGTGGNTEAFF
D gene: TRBD1; clone size: NA; J gene: TRBJ1-1; V gene: TRBV12-3/TRBV12-4; CDR3 DNA: TGTGCCAGCAGCCGCACCGGGACAGGGAACACTGAAGCTTTCTTT; CDR3 protein: CASSRTGTGNTEAFF
D gene: NA; clone size: many; J gene: TRBJ1-2; V gene: TRBV24-1; CDR3 DNA: TGTGCCACCAGTGATTTAGAGATTAACTATGGCTACACCTTC; CDR3 protein: CATSDLEINYGYTF
D gene: NA; clone size: few; J gene: TRBJ2-7; V gene: TRBV4-1; CDR3 DNA: TGCGCCAGCAGCCAAGATCATGTCGGTACCGGGGACGAGCAGTACTTC; CDR3 protein: CASSQDHVGTGDEQYF
D gene: TRBD2; clone size: many; J gene: TRBJ2-5; V gene: TRBV5-1; CDR3 DNA: TGCGCCAGCAGCTTGGCAGCGGGAGGTCAAGAGACCCAGTACTTC; CDR3 protein: CASSLAAGGQETQYF
D gene: NA; clone size: NA; J gene: TRBJ1-1; V gene: TRBV6-2/TRBV6-3; CDR3 DNA: TGTGCCAGCAGTCGATCAGGGACGGCGAACACTGAAGCTTTCTTT; CDR3 protein: CASSRSGTANTEAFF
D gene: TRBD2; clone size: NA; J gene: TRBJ2-3; V gene: TRBV3-1; CDR3 DNA: TGTGCCAGCAGCCCCCGATACGGGGGGAAAGGCACAGATACGCAGTATTTT; CDR3 protein: CASSPRYGGKGTDTQYF
D gene: TRBD2; clone size: few; J gene: TRBJ2-7; V gene: TRBV20-1; CDR3 DNA: TGCAGTGCTAGAGATCCCGGACTAGCGCCTACGAGGGAGTACTTC; CDR3 protein: CSARDPGLAPTREYF
D gene: NA; clone size: few; J gene: TRBJ2-7; V gene: TRBV20-1; CDR3 DNA: TGCAGTGCTAGAGTTGGGCTAGCGCCTTACGAGCAGTACTTC; CDR3 protein: CSARVGLAPYEQYF
D gene: NA; clone size: NA; J gene: TRBJ2-3; V gene: TRBV9; CDR3 DNA: TGTGCCAGCAGCCCCCATCTTATAGCGCTAGGAGATACGCAGTATTTT; CDR3 protein: CASSPHLIALGDTQYF
D gene: TRBD1; clone size: NA; J gene: TRBJ2-1; V gene: TRBV19; CDR3 DNA: TGTGCCAGTAGTACAGGGACAGGGCAGTTCAATGAGCAGTTCTTC; CDR3 protein: CASSTGTGQFNEQFF
D gene: NA; clone size: few; J gene: TRBJ2-1; V gene: TRBV7-7; CDR3 DNA: TGTGCCAGCAGCTTACATCTCCCAGGGATCAGCAATGAGCAGTTCTTC; CDR3 protein: CASSLHLPGISNEQFF
D gene: TRBD1; clone size: few; J gene: TRBJ2-3; V gene: TRBV7-9; CDR3 DNA: TGTGCCACCGACGGGACAGGGGGCAGGGATACGCAGTATTTT; CDR3 protein: CATDGTGGRDTQYF
D gene: NA; clone size: NA; J gene: TRBJ2-2; V gene: TRBV4-1; CDR3 DNA: TGCGCCAGCAGCCAAGAGAGTTGGGACTCCCTCCCCACCGGGGAGCTGTTTTTT; CDR3 protein: CASSQESWDSLPTGELFF
D gene: TRBD1; clone size: NA; J gene: TRBJ2-1; V gene: TRBV5-1; CDR3 DNA: TGCGCCAGCAGCTTGGCCACGGACAGGTCGGATGAGCAGTTCTTC; CDR3 protein: CASSLATDRSDEQFF
D gene: NA; clone size: NA; J gene: TRBJ2-5; V gene: TRBV7-9; CDR3 DNA: TGTGCCAGCAGCTTTCGACAGATCCAAGAGACCCAGTACTTC; CDR3 protein: CASSFRQIQETQYF
D gene: NA; clone size: NA; J gene: TRBJ2-7; V gene: TRBV12-3/TRBV12-4; CDR3 DNA: TGTGCCAGCAGTTTAGCTCTCGGACGGAGCCTCTACGAGCAGTACTTC; CDR3 protein: CASSLALGRSLYEQYF
D gene: NA; clone size: NA; J gene: TRBJ2-1; V gene: TRBV12-3/TRBV12-4; CDR3 DNA: TGTGCCAGCAGTTTGCAGGGTCCCAATGAGCAGTTCTTC; CDR3 protein: CASSLQGPNEQFF
D gene: TRBD1; clone size: few; J gene: TRBJ2-1; V gene: TRBV6-1; CDR3 DNA: TGTGCCAGCAGGGGACAGGGGTTCCACAATGAGCAGTTCTTC; CDR3 protein: CASRGQGFHNEQFF